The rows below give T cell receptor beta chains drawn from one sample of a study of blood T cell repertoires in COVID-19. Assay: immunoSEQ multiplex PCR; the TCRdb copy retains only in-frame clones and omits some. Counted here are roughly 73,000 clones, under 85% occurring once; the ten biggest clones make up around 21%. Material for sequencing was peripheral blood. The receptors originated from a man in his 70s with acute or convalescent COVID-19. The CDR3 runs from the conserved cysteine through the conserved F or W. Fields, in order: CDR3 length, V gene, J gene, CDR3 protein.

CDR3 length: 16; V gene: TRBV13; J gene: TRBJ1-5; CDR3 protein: CASSIQGRGSNQPQHF
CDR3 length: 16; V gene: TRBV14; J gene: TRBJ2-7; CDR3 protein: CASSQGPTGFSYEQYF
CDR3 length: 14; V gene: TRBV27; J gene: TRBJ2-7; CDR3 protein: CASSLIQGAWEQYF
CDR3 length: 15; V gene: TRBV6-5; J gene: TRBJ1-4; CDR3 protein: CASTFGQQLNEKLFF
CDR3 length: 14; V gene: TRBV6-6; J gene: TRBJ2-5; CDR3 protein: CASSLTTIKETQYF
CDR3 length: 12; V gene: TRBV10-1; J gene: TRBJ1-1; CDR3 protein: CASGDRGTEAFF
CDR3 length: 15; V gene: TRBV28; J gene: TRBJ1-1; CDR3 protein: CASSLSPTDYTEAFF
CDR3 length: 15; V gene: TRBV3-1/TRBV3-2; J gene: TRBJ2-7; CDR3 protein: CASSPEWGRGYEQYF
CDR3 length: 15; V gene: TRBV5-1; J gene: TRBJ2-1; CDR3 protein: CASSLAETSGIEQFF
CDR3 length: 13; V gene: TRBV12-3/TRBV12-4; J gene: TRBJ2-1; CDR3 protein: CASSRDRLNEQFF
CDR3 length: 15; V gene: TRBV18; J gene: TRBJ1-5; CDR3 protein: CASSGFGRGNQPQHF
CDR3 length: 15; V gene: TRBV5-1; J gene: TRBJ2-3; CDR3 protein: CASSSATASTDTQYF
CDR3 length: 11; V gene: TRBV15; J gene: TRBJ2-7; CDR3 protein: CATSEDSEQYF
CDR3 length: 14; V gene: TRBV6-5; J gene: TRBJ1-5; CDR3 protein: CASILSDSNQPQHF
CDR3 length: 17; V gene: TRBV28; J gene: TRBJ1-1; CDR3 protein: CASSPPQGQAGNTEAFF
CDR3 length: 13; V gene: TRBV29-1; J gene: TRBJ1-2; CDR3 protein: CSVPRTGLGGYTF
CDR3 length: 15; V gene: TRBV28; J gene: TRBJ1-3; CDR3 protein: CASSLRQARGNTIYF
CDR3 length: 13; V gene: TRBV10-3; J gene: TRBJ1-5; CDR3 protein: CAISESSNQPQHF
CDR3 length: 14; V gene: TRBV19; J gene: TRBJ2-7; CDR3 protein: CASDSGSRRGEQYF
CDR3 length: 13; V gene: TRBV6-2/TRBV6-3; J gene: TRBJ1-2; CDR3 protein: CASSRRGANGYTF
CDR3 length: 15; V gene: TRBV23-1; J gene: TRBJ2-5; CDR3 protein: CASSQPGHPQETQYF
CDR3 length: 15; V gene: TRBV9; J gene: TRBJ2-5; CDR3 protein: CASSVALAGGETQYF
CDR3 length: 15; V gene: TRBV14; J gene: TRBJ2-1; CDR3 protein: CASSKEGGSNNEQFF
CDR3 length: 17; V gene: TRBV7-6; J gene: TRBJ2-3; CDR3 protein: CASSLGGGTGGRDTQYF
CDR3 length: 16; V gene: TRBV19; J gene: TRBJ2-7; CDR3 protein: CASSIDSSSTLYEQYF
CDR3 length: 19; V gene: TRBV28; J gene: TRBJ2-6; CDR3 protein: CASSSSAGTGSSGANVLTF
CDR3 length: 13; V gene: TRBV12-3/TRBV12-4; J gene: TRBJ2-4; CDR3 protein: CASSSNTKNIQYF
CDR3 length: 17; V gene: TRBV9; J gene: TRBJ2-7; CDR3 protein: CASSPEDFLADSYEQYF
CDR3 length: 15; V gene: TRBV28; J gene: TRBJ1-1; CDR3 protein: CASSPRTGVNTEAFF
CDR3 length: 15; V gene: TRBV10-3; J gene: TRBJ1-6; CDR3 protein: CAISESRDRGSPLHF
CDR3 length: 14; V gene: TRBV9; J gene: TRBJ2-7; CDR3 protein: CASSVEGSSYEQYF
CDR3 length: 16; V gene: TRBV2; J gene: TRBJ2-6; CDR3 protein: CASSELSNSGANVLTF
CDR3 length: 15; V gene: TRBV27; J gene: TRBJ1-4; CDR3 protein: CASSSTPGEYEKLFF
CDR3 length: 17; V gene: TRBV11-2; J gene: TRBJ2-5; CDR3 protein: CASTGVSKGQTQETQYF
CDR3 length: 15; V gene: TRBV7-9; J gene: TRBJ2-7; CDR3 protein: CARRPRQRRVIEQYF
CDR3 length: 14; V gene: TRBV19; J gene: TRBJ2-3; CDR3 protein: CASSDRGLSDTQYF
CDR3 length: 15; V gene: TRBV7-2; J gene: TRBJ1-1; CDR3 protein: CASSSWWEGNTEAFF
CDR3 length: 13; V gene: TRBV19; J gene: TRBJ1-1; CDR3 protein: CASTPGRSSEAFF
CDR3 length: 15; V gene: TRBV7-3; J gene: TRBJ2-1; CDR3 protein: CASSSGLSSYNEQFF
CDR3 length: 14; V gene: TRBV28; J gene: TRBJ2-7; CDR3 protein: CASSLGQGRGEQYF
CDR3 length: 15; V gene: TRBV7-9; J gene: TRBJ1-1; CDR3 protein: CASSLVQGQNTEAFF
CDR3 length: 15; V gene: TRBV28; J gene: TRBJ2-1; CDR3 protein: CASSLPTGGFNEQFF
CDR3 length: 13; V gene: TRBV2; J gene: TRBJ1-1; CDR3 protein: CASSEYSGTEAFF
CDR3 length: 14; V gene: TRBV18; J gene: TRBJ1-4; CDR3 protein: CASSPQRVNEKLFF
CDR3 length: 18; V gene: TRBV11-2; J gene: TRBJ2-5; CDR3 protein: CASSSIWDRGSSQETQYF
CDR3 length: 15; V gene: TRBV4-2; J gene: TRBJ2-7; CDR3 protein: CASSQGGQGAYEQYF
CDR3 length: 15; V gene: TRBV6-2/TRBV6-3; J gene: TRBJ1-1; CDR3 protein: CASSDQGARGTEAFF
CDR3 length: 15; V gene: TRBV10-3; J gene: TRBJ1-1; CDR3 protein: CAISEPGTGYTEAFF
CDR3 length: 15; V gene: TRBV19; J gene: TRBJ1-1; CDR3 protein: CASSIQAGQNTEAFF
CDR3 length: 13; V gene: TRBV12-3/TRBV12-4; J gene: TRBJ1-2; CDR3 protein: CASSLTGFGGYTF
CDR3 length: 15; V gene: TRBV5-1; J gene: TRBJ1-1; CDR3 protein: CASSLGWAGNTEAFF
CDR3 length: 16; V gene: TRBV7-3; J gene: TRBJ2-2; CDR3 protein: CASSQGSGGNTGELFF